Below are 24 T cell receptor beta chains sequenced from a single sample in a study of OX40 agonist ivuxolimab in advanced cancers. TCRdb's copy holds only in-frame clones and misses some; the assay was immunoSEQ multiplex PCR. Of approximately 80,000 clones in the sample, 80% to 95% were seen once. Sequenced here: CD4+ or CD8+ T cells sorted from blood, sampled in a trial of the OX40 agonist ivuxolimab. These receptors originate from an adult with an advanced solid tumor such as melanoma, head and neck, liver or kidney cancer.

The V gene is TRBV7-2, the J gene TRBJ2-1, with 9 bases lining up with TRBD2. V lost 5 bases, J lost 15 bases, and 8 bases stayed unmatched. This CDR3 is built from 12 residues. Germline V gene lookup returns CDR1 SGHTA and CDR2 FQGNSA. This CDR3 reads CASSRTGTSRFF. In nucleotides, the CDR3 is TGTGCCAGCAGCCGTACCGGGACTAGCCGGTTCTTC.

The chain employs TRBV29-1 and TRBJ2-1; no definite D call. V lost 7 bases and J 8 bases, leaving 15 bases between the germline ends. The CDR3 runs 12 residues. Germline lookup yields CDR1 SQVTM and CDR2 ANQGSEA. CDR3 in DNA: TGCAGCGGATACGAAAGCCGCCATGAGCAGTTCTTC. Protein sequence: CSGYESRHEQFF.

This clone appeared a few times. The chain carries TRBV28 and TRBJ2-3, with D perhaps TRBD1 (6 bases). This CDR3 comprises 16 residues. Trimming stripped 4 bases from V and 4 bases from J, with 18 bases between. Germline-derived CDR1 and CDR2 are MDHEN and SYDVKM. In nucleotides, the CDR3 is TGTGCCAGCAGTTCAACCCACAGGGCTGTCGCAGATACGCAGTATTTT. It is translated as CASSSTHRAVADTQYF.

The chain uses TRBV5-1 and TRBJ2-2, with no clear D. There are 14 residues in the CDR3. CDR1 and CDR2 (germline): SGHRS, YFSETQ. V shed 1 base and J shed 5 bases, with 9 bases lying between them. In DNA, the CDR3 is TGCGCCAGCAGCTTGCAACCTTTGACCGGGGAGCTGTTTTTT. It translates to CASSLQPLTGELFF.

The sample holds one count of this clone. The DNA for the CDR3 is TGTGCCAGTAGTTCAGCGGGAGGGAAAGAGACCCAGTACTTC. Its protein is CASSSAGGKETQYF. The chain couples TRBV19 to TRBJ2-5; 10 nucleotides agree with TRBD2. The J segment lost 3 bases and the V segment lost 5 bases, leaving 3 bases of the junction unmatched. The CDR3 consists of 14 residues. Looked up from germline, CDR1 is LNHDA and CDR2 is SQIVND (reference sequence).

The chain uses TRBV7-9 and TRBJ2-5; 12 bases match TRBD2. The germline gives CDR1 SEHNR, CDR2 FQNEAQ (reference sequence). Germline trimming cut 4 bases from V and 5 bases from J; bases unmatched to any gene: 5. There are 15 residues in the CDR3. In nucleotides, the CDR3 is TGTGCCAGCAGCTCTACGACTAGCGGGAGCGAGACCCAGTACTTC. It translates to CASSSTTSGSETQYF.

In this sample, this clone turned up once. V is TRBV5-6 and J is TRBJ2-1; D possibly corresponds to TRBD2 (5 bases). This CDR3 contains 13 residues. Germline V CDR1 and CDR2: SGHDT, YYEEEE. The V and J ends lost 2 bases and 4 bases respectively, with 7 bases between them. The CDR3 DNA follows: TGTGCCAGCAGCTTCTTAGCGTACAATGAGCAGTTCTTC. Encoded protein: CASSFLAYNEQFF.

This clone was found once. V is TRBV4-2 and J is TRBJ2-5; either TRBD1 or TRBD2 may supply D (6 bases each). V lost 3 bases and J lost 9, with 14 bases in between. This CDR3 spans 13 amino acids. The V gene's germline CDR1 is LGHNA and CDR2 YNFKEQ. This chain's CDR3 is CASSQDLRGPQYF. CDR3 nucleotides: TGTGCCAGCAGCCAGGACTTACGGGGGCCCCAGTACTTC.

This chain connects TRBV5-1 to TRBJ1-1; 7 nucleotides agree with TRBD1. Germline V gives CDR1 SGHRS, CDR2 YFSETQ. The J segment lost 0 bases and the V segment lost 4 bases, leaving 3 bases of the junction unmatched. The CDR3 has 14 residues. The CDR3 loop reads CASSVTGMNTEAFF. The CDR3 DNA reads TGCGCCAGCAGCGTGACAGGGATGAACACTGAAGCTTTCTTT.

The rearrangement uses TRBV5-5 and TRBJ2-5, with TRBD1 matching over 7 bases. The CDR3 totals 16 residues. After removal of 1 base from V and 5 bases from J, the junction contained 11 bases not matched to a gene. Germline V gene sequence: CDR1 SGHKS, CDR2 YYEKEE (reference sequence). CDR3 DNA: TGTGCCAGCAGCTTGAAGGGGACAGTTCTAAGGGAGACCCAGTACTTC. The encoded protein is CASSLKGTVLRETQYF.

This clone occurred a few times. The rearrangement links TRBV29-1 to TRBJ1-1, with no clear D. Germline-derived CDR1 and CDR2 are SQVTM and ANQGSEA. Trimming stripped 1 base from V and 7 bases from J, with 7 bases between. CDR3 length equals 11 residues. The chain's CDR3 is CSVEGPDEAFF. DNA for the CDR3: TGCAGCGTTGAAGGGCCTGATGAAGCTTTCTTT.

The chain is built from TRBV5-1 and TRBJ2-2; unclear D gene. The CDR3 spans 13 residues. Germline CDR1 is SGHRS and CDR2 is YFSETQ. V lost 4 bases to trimming and J lost 6 bases, with 10 bases between them. CDR3 region: CASSARSSGELFF. The CDR3 coding sequence is TGCGCCAGCAGCGCCCGGTCGTCCGGGGAGCTGTTTTTT.

The chain uses TRBV21-1 and TRBJ2-7; the table gives TRBD1 as D, unverified against the DNA. TRBV21-1 is recorded as a pseudogene. The CDR3 extends over 13 amino acids. CDR3 sequence reads: CASSRGRPYEQYF. In DNA form, the CDR3 reads TGTGCCAGCAGCAGGGGCCGACCCTACGAGCAGTACTTC.

The chain links TRBV7-6 to TRBJ1-1; D gene uncertain. Germline V gene data show CDR1 as SGHVS and CDR2 as FNYEAQ. The CDR3 is 15 residues long. Between the trimmed V and J ends, which lost 5 bases and 0 bases, there was a span of 13 bases. The CDR3 nucleotides read TGTGCCAGCAGCACATTTCTGACGGTGAACACTGAAGCTTTCTTT. As protein: CASSTFLTVNTEAFF. Filled out from reference TRBV7-6 and TRBJ1-1, the complete variable domain reads GAGVSQSPRYKVTKRGQDVALRCDPISGHVSLYWYRQALGQGPEFLTYFNYEAQQDKSGLPNDRFSAERPEGSISTLTIQRTEQRDSAMYRCASSTFLTVNTEAFFGQGTRLTVV.

The genes are TRBV6-6 and TRBJ2-7, with 12 positions matching TRBD1. Germline V gene data show CDR1 as MNHNY and CDR2 as SVGAGI (reference sequence). CDR3 size: 14 residues. V lost 7 bases and J lost 4; bases outside the gene matches: 5. For the CDR3, the DNA is TGTGCCAGCACCAAGGGACAGGGGGCTTACGAGCAGTACTTC. It encodes CASTKGQGAYEQYF.

The chain uses TRBV28 and TRBJ2-7, with D perhaps assigned TRBD1 or TRBD2 (5 bases each). V was shortened by 8 bases and J by 4 bases, with 18 bases between the two germline ends. Germline CDR1 and CDR2: MDHEN and SYDVKM. The CDR3 has 14 amino acids. The CDR3 here is CASVRTGPPYEQYF. Written as DNA, the CDR3 is TGTGCCAGCGTTCGAACGGGGCCTCCTTACGAGCAGTACTTC.

V gene TRBV28 combines with J gene TRBJ1-1; no clear D gene. The length of the CDR3 is 14 residues. V was trimmed by 1 base and J by 1 base, leaving 7 bases between them. The germline gives CDR1 MDHEN, CDR2 SYDVKM. CDR3 residues: CASSLFAENTEAFF. As DNA, the CDR3 is TGTGCCAGCAGTTTATTTGCGGAGAACACTGAAGCTTTCTTT.

The chain has TRBV14 and TRBJ2-5; 13 positions agree with TRBD2. The CDR3 loop spans 16 amino acids. With 4 bases clipped from V and 5 bases from J, the junction kept 7 bases outside the gene matches. From germline, CDR1 is SGHDN and CDR2 FVKESK. The CDR3 region is CASSPRTSGSGETQYF. CDR3 in DNA: TGTGCCAGCAGCCCGAGGACTAGCGGGAGTGGGGAGACCCAGTACTTC.

This clone was seen only a few times. This CDR3 reads CASSQLWGSNGNQPQHF. The CDR3 nucleotides read TGTGCCAGCAGCCAATTATGGGGGAGTAACGGCAATCAGCCCCAGCATTTT. The chain recombines TRBV16 with TRBJ1-5; TRBD1 might be the D (5 bases). The CDR3 has 17 residues. Trimming pared 1 base from V and 2 bases from J, leaving 15 bases between. The germline V gene has CDR1 KGHSY and CDR2 FQNENV.

A single count supports this clone. The rearrangement links TRBV30 to TRBJ2-3; 13 positions match TRBD2. Germline CDR1 GTSNPN, CDR2 SVGIG (reference sequence). The CDR3 runs to 15 residues. V lost 1 base and J lost 8; bases outside the gene matches: 6. The CDR3 DNA sequence: TGTGCCTGGAGTGCCGGGACTAGCGGGACCGGTACGCAGTATTTT. It is translated as CAWSAGTSGTGTQYF.

CDR3 DNA sequence: TGTGCCTGGAGTCGCCGATCGTCAGGTGTAAACACCATATATTTT. Translation gives CAWSRRSSGVNTIYF. The chain has TRBV30 and TRBJ1-3; D is unresolved. The CDR3 length is 15 residues. CDR1 is GTSNPN and CDR2 is SVGIG in the germline V gene (reference sequence). Trimming left V 2 bases short and J 6 bases short, with 17 bases between.

The chain has TRBV6-1 and TRBJ2-1; TRBD1 is a possible D gene (7 bases). The V and J ends lost 2 bases and 4 bases respectively, with 12 bases between them. The CDR3 runs 15 residues. CDR1 is MNHNS and CDR2 is SASEGT in the germline V gene. CDR3 nucleotides: TGTGCCAGCAGTGAATTAGCGGACAGGTACAATGAGCAGTTCTTC. Translating it yields CASSELADRYNEQFF.

The genes are TRBV7-9 and TRBJ2-3; TRBD2 matches at 7 bases. This CDR3 region has 15 residues. With V trimmed by 0 bases and J by 6 bases, 6 bases remained unmatched. CDR1 is SEHNR and CDR2 is FQNEAQ in the germline V gene (reference sequence). The CDR3 DNA reads TGTGCCAGCAGCTTAGCGGGAGGGACCCGGGATACGCAGTATTTT. Protein sequence: CASSLAGGTRDTQYF.

This chain links TRBV19 with TRBJ1-5; D unresolved. Trimming removed 3 bases from V and 4 bases from J, with 10 bases in between. The CDR3 length is 14 residues. Per the germline V gene, CDR1 is LNHDA and CDR2 is SQIVND (reference sequence). The CDR3 sequence: CASSMGPGNQPQHF. CDR3 sequence (DNA): TGTGCCAGTAGTATGGGTCCAGGTAATCAGCCCCAGCATTTT.